These 30 T cell receptor beta chains originate from one sample sequenced in a study of blood T cell repertoires in COVID-19 (dated by TCRdb to 2020 to 2022). The receptor library was made with the immunoSEQ multiplex PCR assay. TCRdb took over this immuneACCESS table, retaining in-frame rearrangements with V and J assigned. Such tables are incomplete; in checked studies, under half of the missing clones stem from an unresolved V gene, and the remainder is unexplained. The sample records about 48,000 clones, about nine tenths of which are singletons. The ten largest clones represent 5% to 6.5% of the sample. Sequences were obtained from peripheral blood. The receptors stem from a man aged 65-85 years with acute or convalescent COVID-19.

This sequence joins TRBV5-1 and TRBJ1-2, with 9 bases lining up with TRBD1. The CDR3 loop spans 14 amino acids. Per germline, CDR1 SGHRS and CDR2 YFSETQ. V shed 7 bases, J shed 3 bases, and the junction held 7 bases outside the gene matches. The CDR3 region is CASGRTGDDYGYTF. The CDR3 DNA reads as TGCGCCAGCGGTAGGACAGGGGACGACTATGGCTACACCTTC.

This rearrangement joins TRBV6-2 or TRBV6-3 to TRBJ2-5, with a weak D call TRBD2 (5 bases). Trimming left V 4 bases short and J 5 bases short, with 14 bases between. The CDR3 is 14 amino acids. Germline V gene lookup returns CDR1 MNHEY and CDR2 SVGEGT. For the CDR3, the DNA is TGTGCCAGCAGTTTGGGAGTTTTTACCGAGACCCAGTACTTC. It encodes CASSLGVFTETQYF.

V gene TRBV7-2 combines with J gene TRBJ2-7; the match to TRBD2 covers 7 bases. With 4 bases clipped from V and 2 bases from J, the junction kept 8 bases outside the gene matches. Germline CDR1 SGHTA, CDR2 FQGNSA. The length of the CDR3 is 15 residues. The CDR3 protein is CASSSMGGGTYEQYF. DNA for the CDR3: TGTGCCAGCAGCTCTATGGGGGGGGGAACCTACGAGCAGTACTTC.

CDR3 sequence (DNA): TGTGCCAGCAGCAGGGGACAGGTGAGCTCCTACGAGCAGTACTTC. As protein: CASSRGQVSSYEQYF. The genes are TRBV5-4 and TRBJ2-7; 8 bases agree with TRBD1. Germline CDR1 reads SGHNT; CDR2 reads YYREEE (reference sequence). There are 15 residues in the CDR3. The ends lost 4 bases at V and 0 bases at J; junction bases unmatched: 6.

The CDR3 DNA reads TGTGCCAGCAGCCCTTTTTCGGAGGGAAACACCATATATTTT. This sequence encodes CASSPFSEGNTIYF. This rearrangement joins TRBV16 to TRBJ1-3; D is uncertain. Trimming pared 4 bases from V and 4 bases from J, leaving 11 bases between. The CDR3 runs 14 residues. Germline V gives CDR1 KGHSY, CDR2 FQNENV.

The chain couples TRBV6-5 to TRBJ1-2; tentatively, D is TRBD1 (6 bases). CDR1 and CDR2 (germline): MNHEY, SVGAGI. This CDR3 is built from 15 residues. V lost 1 base and J 3 bases, leaving 12 bases between the germline ends. The CDR3: CASSYLGQPHYGYTF. The CDR3 DNA follows: TGTGCCAGCAGTTACTTGGGACAACCCCACTATGGCTACACCTTC.

V and J are TRBV19 and TRBJ1-4, with D perhaps matching TRBD1 (6 bases). Trimming shortened V by 6 bases and J by 0 bases, and 8 bases separated the two germline ends. Germline CDR1 LNHDA, CDR2 SQIVND (reference sequence). The CDR3 is 14 amino acids. CDR3 DNA: TGTGCCAGTAGCTACAGGGCAACTAATGAAAAACTGTTTTTT. It specifies CASSYRATNEKLFF.

The chain is built from TRBV19 and TRBJ1-2; no firm D call. V lost 7 bases and J 5 bases, leaving 11 bases between the germline ends. CDR3 length: 12 amino acids. CDR1 is LNHDA, CDR2 SQIVND, per germline (reference sequence). The CDR3 DNA reads as TGTGCCAGTAACGAGGGCCGGTATGGCTACACCTTC. It yields the protein CASNEGRYGYTF.

The chain links TRBV2 to TRBJ1-1; 7 bases align to TRBD1. The CDR3 runs to 16 residues. CDR1 and CDR2 from the germline V gene are SNHLY and FYNNEI. V lost 6 bases and J lost 0; bases outside the gene matches: 10. In DNA, the CDR3 is TGTGCCAGCAGCGAGGGGGCCGGGACAATGAACACTGAAGCTTTCTTT. As protein: CASSEGAGTMNTEAFF.

This clone came up once. This chain connects TRBV12-5 to TRBJ1-1, with D perhaps matching TRBD1 (6 bases). Trimming cost V 0 bases and J 3 bases, with 17 bases left between them. Germline CDR1 is LGHNT and CDR2 is FRNRAP. The CDR3 is made up of 17 amino acids. The CDR3 DNA reads as TGTGCTAGTGGTTTGGTTCTACCGGGACAAAGGGACACTGAAGCTTTCTTT. Translating it yields CASGLVLPGQRDTEAFF.

This sequence joins TRBV6-5 and TRBJ1-2; D is possibly TRBD1 (6 bases). CDR1 MNHEY and CDR2 SVGAGI come from the germline V gene. V was cut by 0 bases and J by 3 bases, with 8 bases left in between. This CDR3 contains 14 residues. The DNA for the CDR3 is TGTGCCAGCAGTTACTCTCAGGGGTACTATGGCTACACCTTC. Its translation is CASSYSQGYYGYTF.

The V and J genes are TRBV18 and TRBJ1-1, with 9 bases identical to TRBD1. The CDR3 sequence is 15 residues long. Germline CDR1 is KGHSH and CDR2 is LQKENI. The V gene end was trimmed by 4 bases and the J gene end by 4 bases; junction bases not matched to a gene: 7. The CDR3 spells CASSHGTGLGTEAFF. The CDR3 DNA sequence: TGTGCCAGCTCACACGGGACAGGGTTGGGCACTGAAGCTTTCTTT.

J is TRBJ1-1 and V is TRBV5-1; 9 bases fit TRBD1. The V and J ends lost 2 bases and 5 bases, in that order; junction bases with no gene match: 22. Germline CDR1 and CDR2: SGHRS and YFSETQ. This CDR3 contains 20 residues. This chain's CDR3 is CASSLTGGGVRQGVMTEAFF. Here the CDR3 DNA reads TGCGCCAGCAGCTTAACTGGCGGTGGAGTTAGACAGGGGGTGATGACTGAAGCTTTCTTT.

The chain joins TRBV6-2 or TRBV6-3 to TRBJ2-1, with a possible D match to TRBD2 (7 bases). Germline values: CDR1 MNHEY, CDR2 SVGEGT. The V and J ends lost 6 bases and 7 bases respectively, with 19 bases between them. The length of the CDR3 is 15 residues. The CDR3 loop is CASSRGGAQKNEQFF. CDR3 coding DNA: TGTGCCAGCAGCAGAGGGGGGGCACAAAAGAATGAGCAGTTCTTC.

The rearrangement joins TRBV11-2 to TRBJ2-7; 8 positions agree with TRBD1. The CDR3 spans 16 residues. The J segment lost 7 bases and the V segment lost 5 bases, leaving 16 bases of the junction unmatched. The V gene's germline CDR1 is SGHAT and CDR2 FQNNGV. The CDR3 bases are TGTGCCAGCAGCGGGCGGGCCCGGACAGGGTTGGGGGAGCAGTACTTC. It encodes CASSGRARTGLGEQYF.

The V and J genes are TRBV19 and TRBJ1-2; D is unresolved. The CDR3 sequence is 14 residues long. V shed 5 bases and J shed 7 bases, with 17 bases lying between them. Germline assignment: CDR1 LNHDA and CDR2 SQIVND (reference sequence). As DNA, the CDR3 is TGTGCCAGTAGTCGGGGAACCAACGAAGGTGGCTACACCTTC. As protein: CASSRGTNEGGYTF.

The chain joins TRBV7-9 to TRBJ1-3; D might be TRBD1 (5 bases). The germline V and J ends were trimmed by 7 bases and 2 bases, with 9 bases remaining between them. This CDR3 has 13 residues. Per the germline V gene, CDR1 is SEHNR and CDR2 is FQNEAQ (reference sequence). The CDR3 reads CASTNRPGNTIYF. As DNA, the CDR3 is TGTGCCAGCACCAACAGGCCTGGAAACACCATATATTTT.

This clone has a single count. V gene TRBV25-1 combines with J gene TRBJ2-3; no clear D. Between the trimmed V and J ends, which lost 3 bases and 2 bases, there was a span of 3 bases. Germline CDR1 MGHDK, CDR2 SYGVNS. CDR3 length: 12 amino acids. CDR3 amino acids: CASSDHTDTQYF. DNA for the CDR3: TGTGCCAGCAGTGATCACACAGATACGCAGTATTTT.

The chain couples TRBV28 to TRBJ1-2; D is possibly TRBD1 (6 bases). The CDR3 has 13 amino acids. CDR1 and CDR2 from the germline V gene are MDHEN and SYDVKM. Trimming pared 3 bases from V and 4 bases from J, leaving 9 bases between. The CDR3 region is CASSFNRVYGYTF. In nucleotides, the CDR3 is TGTGCCAGCAGTTTCAACAGGGTCTATGGCTACACCTTC.

This clone appeared a single time. The chain couples TRBV24-1 to TRBJ1-2; TRBD1 aligns across 9 bases. The CDR3 loop spans 17 amino acids. V shed 2 bases and J 9 bases; nucleotides not matched to a gene: 15. Per germline, CDR1 KGHDR and CDR2 SFDVKD. CDR3 nucleotides: TGTGCCACCAGTGATTGGACAGGGGACCCTTTTGTTAGCTGCTACACCTTC. It yields the protein CATSDWTGDPFVSCYTF.

The V call is TRBV5-1, the J call TRBJ2-1; TRBD1 aligns across 12 bases. The V and J ends lost 3 bases and 6 bases, in that order; junction bases with no gene match: 4. From germline, CDR1 is SGHRS and CDR2 YFSETQ. This CDR3 is 15 amino acids long. The CDR3 reads CASSWGQGARNEQFF. The CDR3 DNA is TGCGCCAGCAGCTGGGGACAGGGGGCGCGCAATGAGCAGTTCTTC.

The CDR3 sequence is CASSQWAGGNTEAFF. The CDR3 nucleotides are TGTGCCAGCAGCCAATGGGCGGGGGGGAACACTGAAGCTTTCTTT. V and J are TRBV7-2 and TRBJ1-1; the D gene is possibly TRBD1 (5 bases). Germline CDR1 SGHTA, CDR2 FQGNSA. V dropped 5 bases and J dropped 1 base, with 14 bases sitting between them. The length of the CDR3 is 15 residues.

This clone was counted once. This chain joins TRBV5-5 and TRBJ2-3; TRBD2 might be the D (6 bases). In germline, CDR1 is SGHKS, CDR2 YYEKEE (reference sequence). The CDR3 spans 16 residues. V was cut by 0 bases and J by 1 base, with 12 bases left in between. The CDR3 sequence is CASSLGWRGRTDTQYF. CDR3 DNA: TGTGCCAGCAGCTTGGGATGGCGGGGCCGCACAGATACGCAGTATTTT.

V and J are TRBV5-6 and TRBJ1-5; TRBD1 aligns across 10 bases. V shed 0 bases and J 0 bases; nucleotides not matched to a gene: 3. The V gene's germline CDR1 is SGHDT and CDR2 YYEEEE. This CDR3 spans 17 amino acids. The CDR3 sequence is CASSLGTGGFSNQPQHF. CDR3 coding DNA: TGTGCCAGCAGCTTGGGGACAGGGGGATTTAGCAATCAGCCCCAGCATTTT.

This clone appeared once. The chain combines TRBV6-5 with TRBJ1-1, with 11 bases that match TRBD1. After removal of 10 bases from V and 4 bases from J, the junction contained 5 bases not matched to a gene. Germline V gives CDR1 MNHEY, CDR2 SVGAGI. The CDR3 is 13 residues long. CDR3 DNA sequence: TGTGCCACGAGGACAGGGGGCCTCACTGAAGCTTTCTTT. This encodes CATRTGGLTEAFF.

The chain joins TRBV19 to TRBJ1-5; D not resolved. CDR1 is LNHDA and CDR2 is SQIVND in the germline V gene (reference sequence). Trimming pared 7 bases from V and 4 bases from J, leaving 8 bases between. This CDR3 has 12 residues. The CDR3 DNA reads TGTGCCAGTACCACTAGTAATCAGCCCCAGCATTTT. It encodes CASTTSNQPQHF. Together with reference TRBV19 and TRBJ1-5, the CDR3 gives the full variable domain: DGGITQSPKYLFRKEGQNVTLSCEQNLNHDAMYWYRQDPGQGLRLIYYSQIVNDFQKGDIAEGYSVSREKKESFPLTVTSAQKNPTAFYLCASTTSNQPQHFGDGTRLSIL.

The rearrangement links TRBV30 to TRBJ1-1; D perhaps matches TRBD1 (5 bases). The CDR3 is made up of 13 amino acids. CDR1 GTSNPN and CDR2 SVGIG come from the germline V gene (reference sequence). Trimming cost V 4 bases and J 5 bases, with 14 bases left between them. In DNA form, the CDR3 reads TGTGCCTGGATCGCTCAGGGCTGGACTGAAGCTTTCTTT. Translating gives CAWIAQGWTEAFF.

The chain combines TRBV19 with TRBJ1-4; 8 bases align to TRBD1. V was clipped by 3 bases and J by 5 bases; unmatched bases: 8. This CDR3 contains 16 residues. Germline loops: CDR1 LNHDA, CDR2 SQIVND (reference sequence). The CDR3 sequence is CASSIRDRMRNEKLFF. CDR3 sequence (DNA): TGTGCCAGTAGTATCCGGGACAGGATGAGGAATGAAAAACTGTTTTTT.

V usage is TRBV9 and J usage is TRBJ1-3; no firm D call. CDR1 and CDR2 from the germline V gene are SGDLS and YYNGEE. V was shortened by 0 bases and J by 0 bases, with 10 bases between the two germline ends. CDR3 length equals 16 residues. CDR3 loop: CASSVEAYPSGNTIYF. CDR3 nucleotide sequence: TGTGCCAGCAGCGTAGAAGCGTATCCCTCTGGAAACACCATATATTTT. Full variable domain (outside the CDR3, taken from reference TRBV9 and TRBJ1-3): DSGVTQTPKHLITATGQRVTLRCSPRSGDLSVYWYQQSLDQGLQFLIQYYNGEERAKGNILERFSAQQFPDLHSELNLSSLELGDSALYFCASSVEAYPSGNTIYFGEGSWLTVV.

The sample holds a few counts of this clone. The CDR3 sequence is CASSLAGLMNTEAFF. CDR3 bases: TGTGCCAGCAGCTTAGCGGGCCTGATGAACACTGAAGCTTTCTTT. The chain joins TRBV7-2 to TRBJ1-1; no clear D. Germline V gene data show CDR1 as SGHTA and CDR2 as FQGNSA. Trimming left V 0 bases short and J 0 bases short, with 8 bases between. This CDR3 is built from 15 residues.